This T cell receptor beta chain was found in a study of T cells expressing NK-cell markers. Across the whole study: It was sorted CD3+CD56+NKG2C+, CD3+CD56+NKG2C- and CD3+CD56-NKG2C+ T cells that supplied the TCR beta repertoires. Eight donors were sequenced, seven testing HCMV-seropositive and one testing seronegative.

In germline, CDR1 is SGHTA, CDR2 FQGNSA. The CDR3 runs 12 residues. Findings and limits, study-wide: These same clonotypes (in several donors) also led the CD3+CD56-NKG2C+ fraction. As a fraction of CD8+ T cells, dominant NKG2C+ clonotypes reached roughly 1.0-7.0% in six donors.

A remark on this clonotype: What it binds is unknown.

TCRdb derives one entry per CDR3 protein from the 5' RACE reads, leaving out DNA. Here the sample table reports roughly 420,000 distinct CDR3 sequences. This TCR was recovered from a woman between 18 and 75 years old in good health. The sample comprised blood T cells: a sorted CD56 or NKG2C T cell subset, CD4+ or CD8+ T cells, or bulk PBMC T cells (not recorded which). The chain couples TRBV7-2 to TRBJ2-1; with no DNA, the TCRdb D assignment of TRBD2 cannot be verified. The CDR3 spells CASSAGLDEQFF.